One and the same sample provided the 18 T cell receptor beta chains below, sequenced in a study of response to subunit inactivated influenza vaccine. TCRdb analysed the RT-PCR reads with MiXCR anew, one entry per CDR3 protein. The data show about 180,000 distinct CDR3 sequences, around a tenth seen once. The starting material was non-naive T cells sorted from PBMCs, obtained on the day of vaccination. Source of these receptors: a middle-aged man who received an inactivated influenza vaccine.

A few counts support this clonotype. The V and J genes are TRBV7-2 and TRBJ2-7, with TRBD2 matching 13 bases. This CDR3 spans 15 amino acids. Per germline, CDR1 SGHTA and CDR2 FQGNSA. J gave up 3 bases and V 5 bases, and 4 bases lay outside the gene matches. This CDR3 is CASSPGTSGIYEQYF. The CDR3 nucleotides are TGTGCCAGCAGCCCCGGGACTAGCGGGATCTACGAGCAGTACTTC.

This clonotype appeared a few times. V and J are TRBV7-2 and TRBJ2-2; D not resolved. The CDR3 contains 15 residues. Germline loops: CDR1 SGHTA, CDR2 FQGNSA. Deletions cut 1 base from V and 6 bases from J, with 12 bases between. The CDR3 protein is CASSLGWGRAGELFF. In nucleotides, the CDR3 is TGTGCCAGCAGCTTAGGCTGGGGTAGGGCCGGGGAGCTGTTTTTT.

This clonotype showed up just a few times. The chain joins TRBV20-1 to TRBJ2-3; 8 nucleotides agree with TRBD2. Germline CDR1 is DFQATT and CDR2 is SNEGSKA (reference sequence). The CDR3 loop spans 16 amino acids. With V trimmed by 3 bases and J by 4 bases, 12 bases remained unmatched. CDR3 DNA sequence: TGCAGTGCTAGTCCCTCTGGGACTAGACCGGCAGATACGCAGTATTTT. This sequence encodes CSASPSGTRPADTQYF.

This sequence joins TRBV12-3 or TRBV12-4 and TRBJ1-3; D unclear. V was cut by 6 bases and J by 7 bases, with 10 bases left in between. The CDR3 runs 12 residues. The CDR3 sequence is CASSERRNTIYF. The DNA of the CDR3 is TGTGCCAGCAGCGAACGGAGGAACACCATATATTTT.

The chain joins TRBV15 to TRBJ2-1, with 10 bases that match TRBD2. The V segment lost 3 bases and the J segment 4 bases; nucleotides outside the gene matches: 3. The CDR3 runs to 15 residues. Germline CDR1 reads LNHNV; CDR2 reads YYDKDF (reference sequence). The CDR3 DNA sequence: TGTGCCACCAGCAGTAGCGGGGGGCCGTACAATGAGCAGTTCTTC. It yields the protein CATSSSGGPYNEQFF.

A few counts support this clonotype. J is TRBJ1-1 and V is TRBV30, with D perhaps TRBD1 (5 bases). Germline V gives CDR1 GTSNPN, CDR2 SVGIG (reference sequence). Trimming took off 0 bases at V and 10 bases at J, with 9 bases between the two ends. CDR3 length: 11 residues. The CDR3 DNA follows: TGTGCCTGGAGTGTTGGGGGAAGAGCTTTCTTT. Translated: CAWSVGGRAFF.

This clonotype was seen repeatedly, ten times or more. The chain employs TRBV7-2 and TRBJ2-7; 10 nucleotides agree with TRBD2. Germline V gene sequence: CDR1 SGHTA, CDR2 FQGNSA. This CDR3 region has 15 residues. J was trimmed by 4 bases and V by 6 bases; bases with no gene match: 9. In nucleotides, the CDR3 is TGTGCCAGCAGTAACCCGGGACTAGCGACTTACGAGCAGTACTTC. This codes for CASSNPGLATYEQYF.

This clonotype was recorded at least ten times. The chain joins TRBV6-5 to TRBJ2-5; D perhaps matches TRBD2 (7 bases). CDR3 length: 19 residues. The germline V gene has CDR1 MNHEY and CDR2 SVGAGI. The V end was cut by 0 bases, the J end by 5 bases, with 25 bases between. CDR3: CASSYSGGPTRSQKETQYF. Here the CDR3 DNA reads TGTGCCAGCAGTTACTCGGGGGGGCCCACACGTTCCCAAAAGGAGACCCAGTACTTC.

A few counts support this clonotype. The DNA of the CDR3 is TGTGCCAGCAGTTATTATGGGTCCGGGGCCAACGTCCTGACTTTC. Protein product: CASSYYGSGANVLTF. This chain joins TRBV6-2 or TRBV6-3 and TRBJ2-6; D uncertain. In germline, CDR1 is MNHEY, CDR2 SVGEGT. This CDR3 comprises 15 residues. V lost 3 bases and J 4 bases, leaving 10 bases between the germline ends.

This chain links TRBV12-5 with TRBJ2-1, with D possibly TRBD1 on 5 matching bases. The CDR3 spans 18 residues. Germline CDR1 is LGHNT and CDR2 is FRNRAP. CDR3 region: CASSKQVPWTQVVNEQFF. CDR3 DNA sequence: TGTGCCTCCTCCAAACAGGTCCCTTGGACACAGGTGGTTAATGAGCAGTTCTTC.

This clonotype was observed at least ten times. The chain combines TRBV4-1 with TRBJ2-3; TRBD2 matches 8 bases. Germline lookup yields CDR1 MGHRA and CDR2 YSYEKL. The CDR3 is made up of 16 amino acids. The J segment lost 7 bases and the V segment lost 4 bases, leaving 13 bases of the junction unmatched. The CDR3 DNA reads as TGCGCCAGCAGCCCCACCGCGGAGCGGGGGCTCTATACGCAGTATTTT. Translating it yields CASSPTAERGLYTQYF.

The sample holds a few counts of this clonotype. The gene calls are TRBV4-3 and TRBJ2-7; TRBD1 matches 7 bases. The J segment lost 4 bases and the V segment lost 3 bases, leaving 6 bases of the junction unmatched. The CDR3 is 14 amino acids. The germline gives CDR1 LGHNA, CDR2 YSLEER. DNA of the CDR3: TGCGCCAGCAGCCAGGCCCGACAGGGTTACGAGCAGTACTTC. Residues: CASSQARQGYEQYF.

The genes are TRBV7-3 and TRBJ2-1; TRBD1 aligns across 10 bases. The trim removed 4 bases at V and 10 bases at J, leaving 7 bases unmatched. This CDR3 contains 14 residues. Germline CDR1 and CDR2: SGHTA and FQGTGA. DNA for the CDR3: TGTGCCAGCAGCTCTTCGACAGGGGGCGTGGAGCAGTTCTTC. Translating it yields CASSSSTGGVEQFF.

This clonotype showed up just a few times. The V call is TRBV14, the J call TRBJ1-6; 7 bases are a match to TRBD1. This CDR3 contains 16 residues. V was clipped by 4 bases and J by 8 bases; unmatched bases: 11. Germline V lookup: CDR1 SGHDN, CDR2 FVKESK. The DNA for the CDR3 is TGTGCCAGCAGCCTTAGACAGGGTTTCGTCGATTCACCCCTCCACTTT. Translation: CASSLRQGFVDSPLHF.

This clonotype has just a few counts. The chain combines TRBV7-9 with TRBJ2-5; 7 positions agree with TRBD1. CDR1 and CDR2 (germline): SEHNR, FQNEAQ (reference sequence). The junction had 7 bases not matched to a gene; V was cut back by 5 bases and J by 4 bases. The CDR3 sequence is 14 residues long. CDR3 sequence (DNA): TGTGCCAGCAGCCTGCTGACAGGGACAGAGACCCAGTACTTC. Translated: CASSLLTGTETQYF.

The gene calls are TRBV20-1 and TRBJ2-1; 12 nucleotides agree with TRBD2. V was clipped by 6 bases and J by 10 bases; unmatched bases: 13. CDR1 is DFQATT, CDR2 SNEGSKA, per germline (reference sequence). This CDR3 contains 15 residues. CDR3 in amino acids: CSARRTSGNLDEQFF. The CDR3 coding sequence is TGCAGTGCAAGAAGGACTAGCGGGAACCTGGACGAGCAGTTCTTC.

This clonotype was seen ten or more times. The rearrangement uses TRBV5-1 and TRBJ1-6; 7 bases are shared with TRBD1. Per germline, CDR1 SGHRS and CDR2 YFSETQ. After removal of 5 bases from V and 8 bases from J, the junction contained 4 bases not matched to a gene. The CDR3 contains 13 residues. The CDR3 spells CASRYGQDSPLHF. The CDR3 DNA reads TGCGCCAGCAGGTACGGACAGGATTCACCCCTCCACTTT.

The CDR3 loop reads CASISPGTGIGELFF. DNA of the CDR3: TGTGCCAGCATCTCGCCCGGGACAGGGATAGGGGAACTGTTTTTT. The chain uses TRBV28 and TRBJ1-4; 9 nucleotides align to TRBD1. The CDR3 is made up of 15 amino acids. Germline lookup yields CDR1 MDHEN and CDR2 SYDVKM. V lost 7 bases to trimming and J lost 12 bases; unmatched junction nucleotides: 15.